These 21 T cell receptor beta chains came from one sample sequenced in a study of blood T cell repertoires in COVID-19 (dated by TCRdb to the early 2020s). The library relied on the immunoSEQ multiplex PCR assay. TCRdb carries this immuneACCESS record with in-frame sequences only. Its versions omit some clonotypes, under half of them owing to an unresolved V gene in the studies checked, with the rest unexplained. The sample includes 200,000 to 250,000 clones, with more than 75% observed a single time. The ten most abundant clones make up approximately 6.2% of the sample. Sequencing used peripheral blood. The source is a woman aged 80 or older with COVID-19, enrolled during active disease.

The chain uses TRBV6-6 and TRBJ1-4, with no clear D. This CDR3 has 14 residues. The germline V gene has CDR1 MNHNY and CDR2 SVGAGI (reference sequence). Between the trimmed V and J ends, which lost 2 bases and 5 bases, there was a span of 9 bases. The CDR3 spells CASSYPELNEKLFF. In DNA, the CDR3 is TGTGCCAGCAGTTACCCGGAGTTAAATGAAAAACTGTTTTTT.

This clone was counted between two and nine times. V is TRBV28 and J is TRBJ2-7; weak D call: TRBD2 (5 bases). The germline V gene encodes CDR1 MDHEN and CDR2 SYDVKM. V was trimmed by 7 bases and J by 0 bases, leaving 22 bases between them. The CDR3 runs 17 residues. This CDR3 reads CASTPSGLGSFSYEQYV. For the CDR3, the DNA is TGTGCCAGCACCCCATCGGGGTTGGGATCCTTCTCCTACGAGCAGTACGTC.

This sequence joins TRBV18 and TRBJ2-4, with TRBD1 identical over 10 bases. The trim removed 2 bases at V and 7 bases at J, leaving 11 bases unmatched. This CDR3 spans 17 amino acids. Germline V gives CDR1 KGHSH, CDR2 LQKENI. CDR3 loop: CASSPNPGTGAWNIQYF. CDR3 in DNA: TGTGCCAGCTCACCAAACCCCGGGACAGGGGCTTGGAACATTCAGTACTTC.

The chain joins TRBV6-5 to TRBJ2-1, with a weak D call TRBD2 (7 bases). V was clipped by 0 bases and J by 0 bases, with 9 bases between them. The CDR3 length is 16 residues. Germline CDR1 is MNHEY and CDR2 is SVGAGI. The CDR3: CASSYSRGRSYNEQFF. The CDR3 bases are TGTGCCAGCAGTTACTCGCGGGGGCGCTCCTACAATGAGCAGTTCTTC.

There are many counts of this clone. The chain recombines TRBV11-1 with TRBJ1-2; 9 positions agree with TRBD1. J was trimmed by 11 bases and V by 3 bases; bases with no gene match: 7. Per the germline V gene, CDR1 is SGHAT and CDR2 is FQDESV (reference sequence). CDR3 length: 13 residues. The CDR3 nucleotides read TGTGCCAGCAGCTTGGGACAGGGCCATCCTTACACCTTC. Translating it yields CASSLGQGHPYTF.

This chain links TRBV5-1 with TRBJ2-1, with 12 bases lining up with TRBD2. The CDR3 length is 15 residues. The V gene's germline CDR1 is SGHRS and CDR2 YFSETQ. Unmatched junction bases numbered 2, after V lost 3 bases and J lost 4 bases. DNA of the CDR3: TGCGCCAGCAGCTGGGGGACTAGCGGGTACAATGAGCAGTTCTTC. It encodes CASSWGTSGYNEQFF. The entire variable domain, with the rest obtained from reference TRBV5-1 and TRBJ2-1, is as follows: KAGVTQTPRYLIKTRGQQVTLSCSPISGHRSVSWYQQTPGQGLQFLFEYFSETQRNKGNFPGRFSGRQFSNSRSEMNVSTLELGDSALYLCASSWGTSGYNEQFFGPGTRLTVL.

V and J are TRBV20-1 and TRBJ1-2; the match to TRBD1 covers 9 bases. In germline, CDR1 is DFQATT, CDR2 SNEGSKA (reference sequence). The V and J ends lost 3 bases and 6 bases, in that order; junction bases with no gene match: 11. The length of the CDR3 is 15 residues. In nucleotides, the CDR3 is TGCAGTGCTAGTACGTCGACAGGGGGTCTGGATGGCTACACCTTC. Translation gives CSASTSTGGLDGYTF.

About this clone itself: Other DNA sequences in this sample translate to the same CDR3. The J gene is TRBJ2-2, the V gene TRBV19; 7 positions agree with TRBD1. Trimming took 6 bases from V and 4 from J; bases not matched to a gene: 8. Germline lookup yields CDR1 LNHDA and CDR2 SQIVND (reference sequence). This CDR3 has 15 amino acids. The CDR3 spells CASRRDRVGTGELFF. The DNA for the CDR3 is TGTGCCAGTAGACGAGACAGGGTGGGCACCGGGGAGCTGTTTTTT.

The chain combines TRBV10-3 with TRBJ1-2, with 8 nucleotides matching TRBD1. The V segment lost 0 bases and the J segment 2 bases; nucleotides outside the gene matches: 8. The CDR3 contains 17 residues. The germline CDR1 and CDR2 sequences are ENHRY and SYGVKD. In nucleotides, the CDR3 is TGTGCCATCAGTGAGTCGAGTGGGACAGGTCTGAACTATGGCTACACCTTC. It yields the protein CAISESSGTGLNYGYTF.

This clone has just a few counts. The genes are TRBV6-5 and TRBJ2-2; 10 nucleotides match TRBD2. Germline V gives CDR1 MNHEY, CDR2 SVGAGI. This CDR3 has 15 amino acids. The V and J ends lost 2 bases and 6 bases, in that order; junction bases with no gene match: 3. The CDR3 sequence is CASSYASGGAGELFF. Written as DNA, the CDR3 is TGTGCCAGCAGTTACGCTAGCGGGGGAGCCGGGGAGCTGTTTTTT.

The rearrangement uses TRBV5-1 and TRBJ1-3; a possible D gene is TRBD1 (6 bases). Germline CDR1 and CDR2: SGHRS and YFSETQ. Trimming stripped 4 bases from V and 2 bases from J, with 13 bases between. The CDR3 is 15 residues long. DNA for the CDR3: TGCGCCAGCAGCACCGACAGGTTAGCTGGAAACACCATATATTTT. As protein: CASSTDRLAGNTIYF.

The genes are TRBV6-5 and TRBJ1-2; 9 bases map to TRBD1. The junction had 8 bases not matched to a gene; V was cut back by 2 bases and J by 4 bases. Germline V lookup: CDR1 MNHEY, CDR2 SVGAGI. The CDR3 has 16 amino acids. The CDR3 nucleotides are TGTGCCAGCAGTTACCGAAAACCGGGACAGGGCTATGGCTACACCTTC. It codes for CASSYRKPGQGYGYTF.

The rearrangement links TRBV16 to TRBJ2-5; possibly TRBD1 for D (6 bases). CDR1 and CDR2 from the germline V gene are KGHSY and FQNENV. V shed 2 bases and J shed 4 bases, with 14 bases lying between them. The CDR3 is made up of 15 amino acids. CDR3 protein: CASSQQGSGTETQYF. The CDR3 DNA follows: TGTGCCAGCAGCCAACAGGGGTCCGGAACAGAGACCCAGTACTTC.

The CDR3 region has the DNA TGTGCCAGCAGTTACACAGGGTACTCTGGAAACACCATATATTTT. Its protein product is CASSYTGYSGNTIYF. J is TRBJ1-3 and V is TRBV6-5; TRBD1 might be the D (6 bases). Per germline, CDR1 MNHEY and CDR2 SVGAGI. CDR3 length equals 15 residues. Trimming shortened V by 2 bases and J by 0 bases, and 8 bases separated the two germline ends.

The chain is built from TRBV30 and TRBJ1-5; a weak D match, TRBD1 (5 bases). Germline V gene data show CDR1 as GTSNPN and CDR2 as SVGIG (reference sequence). Trimming cost V 3 bases and J 2 bases, with 17 bases left between them. The CDR3 extends over 16 amino acids. The CDR3 region has the DNA TGTGCCTGGAGGGGGTCGGCAGGGAAGGGCAATCAGCCCCAGCATTTT. Its protein product is CAWRGSAGKGNQPQHF.

The chain uses TRBV15 and TRBJ2-5, with D possibly matching TRBD2 (6 bases). The CDR3 sequence is 12 residues long. Germline V lookup: CDR1 LNHNV, CDR2 YYDKDF (reference sequence). V lost 3 bases, J lost 12 bases, and 14 bases lay in between. This CDR3 is CATSRGWGEEYF. The CDR3 DNA is TGTGCCACCAGCAGGGGATGGGGGGAGGAGTACTTC.

In its sample, this clone was seen a few times. The DNA for the CDR3 is TGTGCCAGCAGTGGGGAGAGTCAGTCTAGCAATCAGCCCCAGCATTTT. Translated: CASSGESQSSNQPQHF. The V and J genes are TRBV6-6 and TRBJ1-5, with unresolved D. The CDR3 totals 16 residues. Germline assignment: CDR1 MNHNY and CDR2 SVGAGI (reference sequence). Deletions cut 5 bases from V and 0 bases from J, with 14 bases between.

The J gene is TRBJ1-6, the V gene TRBV27; tentative D call: TRBD1 (5 bases). The germline V and J ends were trimmed by 3 bases and 5 bases, with 11 bases remaining between them. Looked up from germline, CDR1 is MNHEY and CDR2 is SMNVEV (reference sequence). This CDR3 region has 15 residues. CDR3 coding DNA: TGTGCCAGCAGTTTCCTCGGGGGTAATAATTCACCCCTCCACTTT. Its protein is CASSFLGGNNSPLHF.

For the CDR3, the DNA is TGTGCCAGTAGTATGGGGGACAGGGGCAATGCCTATGGCTACACCTTC. It encodes CASSMGDRGNAYGYTF. The rearrangement joins TRBV19 to TRBJ1-2; 10 nucleotides match TRBD1. V trimming: 3 bases; J trimming: 4 bases; junction bases outside the gene matches: 8. Per germline, CDR1 LNHDA and CDR2 SQIVND (reference sequence). The CDR3 totals 16 residues.

The rearrangement links TRBV5-6 to TRBJ1-1, with a tentative D call TRBD1 (5 bases). Germline CDR1 SGHDT, CDR2 YYEEEE. V lost 3 bases and J 5 bases, leaving 14 bases between the germline ends. CDR3 length equals 14 residues. The CDR3 coding sequence is TGTGCCAGCAGCTCCTTCGCGGGGGTGACTGAAGCTTTCTTT. This gives the protein CASSSFAGVTEAFF.

This chain connects TRBV7-2 to TRBJ2-3; TRBD2 agrees at 7 bases. Germline V lookup: CDR1 SGHTA, CDR2 FQGNSA. The CDR3 runs 15 residues. V gave up 5 bases and J gave up 1 base; unmatched junction bases: 6. CDR3: CASSRTSKGTDTQYF. In DNA, the CDR3 is TGTGCCAGCAGCCGGACTAGTAAGGGCACAGATACGCAGTATTTT.